This record concerns one T cell receptor beta chain sequence. This sample was included in a study of blood T cell repertoires in COVID-19. Background on the study: COVID-19 samples collected from the United States, Italy and Spain covered acute and convalescent phases. The analysed material was cDNA or gDNA that came from T cells, B-cell-depleted T cells, or PBMCs.

In the original workflow: Estimated nucleated cell counts came from reference gene primer amplification. Libraries were prepared by immunoSEQ multiplex PCR; TCRdb keeps only in-frame clonotypes and omits some of them. Clone size and V and J calls were adopted from that table, with D and trimming inferred from the DNA. Counted here are 100,000 to 150,000 clones, 65% to 90% occurring once; the ten biggest clones make up 25% to 30%. Trimming stripped 3 bases from V and 5 bases from J, with 16 bases between. This CDR3 has 16 residues. Germline assignment: CDR1 LGHNA and CDR2 YNFKEQ. The rearrangement uses TRBV4-2 and TRBJ1-4; weak D call: TRBD1 (5 bases). The TCR comes from a woman of 80 years or more with acute or convalescent COVID-19. The specimen sequenced was peripheral blood. This chain's CDR3 is CASSHPPQGPNEKLFF. The CDR3 DNA reads TGTGCCAGCAGCCATCCCCCTCAGGGCCCAAATGAAAAACTGTTTTTT.